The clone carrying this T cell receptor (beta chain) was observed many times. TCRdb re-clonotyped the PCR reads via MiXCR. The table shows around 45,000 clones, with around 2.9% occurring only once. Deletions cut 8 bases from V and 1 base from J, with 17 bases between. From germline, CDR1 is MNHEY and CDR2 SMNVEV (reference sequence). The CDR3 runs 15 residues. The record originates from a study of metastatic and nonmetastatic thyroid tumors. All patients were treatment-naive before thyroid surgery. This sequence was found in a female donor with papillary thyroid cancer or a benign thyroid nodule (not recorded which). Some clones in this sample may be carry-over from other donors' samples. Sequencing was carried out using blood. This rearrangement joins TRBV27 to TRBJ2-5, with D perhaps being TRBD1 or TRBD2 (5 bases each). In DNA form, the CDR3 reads TGTGCCAGCCGCCCGGGACGGAAGCTCCAAGAGACCCAGTACTTC. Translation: CASRPGRKLQETQYF.